The source of this T cell receptor (beta chain) is a study of T cell repertoires in cytomegalovirus infection. Concerning this clonotype: This may arise from a read error, as a much more abundant clone is one base away.

In TCRdb, the reads were re-called with MiXCR into one record per CDR3 protein. The sample gives fewer than 700,000 distinct CDR3 sequences, about 24% of which show up once; 6.5% to 10% is in the top ten. Trimming shortened V by 4 bases and J by 9 bases, and 16 bases separated the two germline ends. The germline gives CDR1 SGHVS, CDR2 FQNEAQ. This CDR3 spans 15 amino acids. The receptor was derived from a human donor in good health (CMV status not recorded). Some clones in this sample may be carry-over from other donors' samples. This sequence joins TRBV7-8 and TRBJ1-6, with D possibly being TRBD1 (5 bases). Source material: CD8+ T cells from PBMCs. CDR3 DNA: TGTGCCAGCAGCTACTTGACAGAACAAGCTTCACCCCTCCACTTT. The encoded protein is CASSYLTEQASPLHF.